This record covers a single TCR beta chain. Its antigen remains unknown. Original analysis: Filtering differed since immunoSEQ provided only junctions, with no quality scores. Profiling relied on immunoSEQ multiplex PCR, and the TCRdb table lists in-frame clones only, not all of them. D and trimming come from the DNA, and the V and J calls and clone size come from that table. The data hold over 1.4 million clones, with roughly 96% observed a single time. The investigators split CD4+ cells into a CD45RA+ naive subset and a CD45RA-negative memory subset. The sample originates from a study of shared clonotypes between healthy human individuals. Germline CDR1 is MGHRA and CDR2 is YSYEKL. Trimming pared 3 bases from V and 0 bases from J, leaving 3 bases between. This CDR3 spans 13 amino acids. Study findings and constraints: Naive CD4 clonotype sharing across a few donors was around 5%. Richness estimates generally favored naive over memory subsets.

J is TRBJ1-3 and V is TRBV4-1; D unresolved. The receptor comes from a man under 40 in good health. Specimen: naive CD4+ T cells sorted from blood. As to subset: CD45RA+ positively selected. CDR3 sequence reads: CASSHPSGNTIYF. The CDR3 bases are TGCGCCAGCAGCCACCCCTCTGGAAACACCATATATTTT.